The present TCR beta chain was sequenced within a study of response to subunit inactivated influenza vaccine. This clonotype appeared a few times. Its cognate antigen is unknown. TCRdb reprocessed the RT-PCR reads via MiXCR and lists one record per CDR3 protein. This table holds 650,000 to 800,000 distinct CDR3 sequences, less than 20% found once. Study-level results: New T cells are recruited in small numbers by each seasonal influenza vaccination, according to the authors' suggestion.

The CDR3 contains 18 residues. The V gene lost 5 bases and the J gene lost 5 bases, with 25 bases spanning the gap. The germline gives CDR1 SGHAT, CDR2 FQNNGV. J is TRBJ2-1 and V is TRBV11-2; D remains ambiguous. The origin of this receptor is a man aged 50-60 years who received an inactivated influenza vaccine. Sample: PBMCs from blood, taken about 5 days after vaccination. This CDR3 is CASSPIKSLSPLNNEQFF. CDR3 nucleotides: TGTGCCAGCAGCCCAATTAAGTCTTTGAGTCCGTTAAACAATGAGCAGTTCTTC.